This is a list of T cell receptor beta chains from one sample in a study of graft-versus-host responses after intestinal transplantation. Profiling relied on immunoSEQ multiplex PCR, and the TCRdb table lists in-frame clones only, not all of them. The sample has approximately 82,000 clones; around 91% are singletons. Their cognate antigens are unknown. This sample comprised unstimulated CD4+ T cells sorted from spleen or lymph node cells, obtained before intestinal transplant. These receptors came from a human donor who received an intestinal transplant. Each CDR3 is given with its conserved first and last residue.

V gene	J gene	CDR3 protein
TRBV7-9	TRBJ2-3	CASSLDSPSTDTQYF
TRBV7-8	TRBJ1-6	CASSLIGTGQASPLHF
TRBV7-2	TRBJ1-2	CASSLTGTVNYGYTF
TRBV15	TRBJ1-1	CATSRGSWVNTEAFF
TRBV18	TRBJ1-5	CASSLLRDRGRDSNQPQHF
TRBV6-4	TRBJ2-1	CASSDAEWTGNNEQFF
TRBV14	TRBJ1-2	CASSQDWTGGYTF
TRBV2	TRBJ1-2	CASTPGGAGGYGYTF
TRBV30	TRBJ2-2	CAWGQNTGELFF
TRBV19	TRBJ1-5	CASSIAVTGLNQPQHF
TRBV6-6	TRBJ2-1	CASGAGGRGPGREQFF
TRBV28	TRBJ1-5	CASSLPFQPQHF
TRBV6-4	TRBJ1-2	CASKQDGYTF
TRBV15	TRBJ1-1	CATSRDLLNTEAFF
TRBV7-2	TRBJ1-1	CASSSNRETEAFF
TRBV4-1	TRBJ1-6	CASSQGITGNSPLHF
TRBV19	TRBJ2-3	CASSMYHAGGMTDTQYF
TRBV7-2	TRBJ2-7	CASSLDWRGYEQYF
TRBV6-5	TRBJ2-2	CASSYWTGLGGELFF
TRBV6-6	TRBJ2-5	CASRNRAEETQYF